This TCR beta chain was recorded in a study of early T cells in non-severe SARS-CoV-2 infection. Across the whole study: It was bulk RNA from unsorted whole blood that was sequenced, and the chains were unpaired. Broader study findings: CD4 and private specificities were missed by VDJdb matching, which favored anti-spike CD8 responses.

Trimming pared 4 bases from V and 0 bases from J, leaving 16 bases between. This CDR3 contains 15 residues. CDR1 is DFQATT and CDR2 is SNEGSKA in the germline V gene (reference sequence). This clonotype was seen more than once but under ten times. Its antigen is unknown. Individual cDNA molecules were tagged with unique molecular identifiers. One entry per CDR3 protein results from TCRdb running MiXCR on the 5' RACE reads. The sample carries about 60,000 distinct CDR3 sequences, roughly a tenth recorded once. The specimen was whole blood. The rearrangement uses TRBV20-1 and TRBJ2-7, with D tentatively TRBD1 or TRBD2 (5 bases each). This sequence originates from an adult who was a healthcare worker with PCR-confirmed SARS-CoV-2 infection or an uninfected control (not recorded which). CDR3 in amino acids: CSATGTYGLSYEQYF. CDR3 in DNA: TGCAGTGCTACGGGGACCTACGGGCTCTCCTACGAGCAGTACTTC.